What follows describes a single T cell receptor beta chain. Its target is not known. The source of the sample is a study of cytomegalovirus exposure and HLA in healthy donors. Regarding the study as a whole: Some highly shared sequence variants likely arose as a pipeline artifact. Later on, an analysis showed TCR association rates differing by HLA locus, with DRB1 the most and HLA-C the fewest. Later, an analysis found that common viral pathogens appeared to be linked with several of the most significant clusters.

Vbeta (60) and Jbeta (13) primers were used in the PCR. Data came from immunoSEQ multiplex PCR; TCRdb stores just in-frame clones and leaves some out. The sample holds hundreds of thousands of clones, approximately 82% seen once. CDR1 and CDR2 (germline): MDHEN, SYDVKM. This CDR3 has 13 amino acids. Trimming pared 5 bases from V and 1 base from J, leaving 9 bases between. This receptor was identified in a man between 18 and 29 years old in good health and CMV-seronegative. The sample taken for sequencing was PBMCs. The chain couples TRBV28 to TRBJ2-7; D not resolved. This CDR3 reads CASSRSRSYEQYF. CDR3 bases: TGTGCCAGCAGTCGGTCGCGTTCCTACGAGCAGTACTTC.